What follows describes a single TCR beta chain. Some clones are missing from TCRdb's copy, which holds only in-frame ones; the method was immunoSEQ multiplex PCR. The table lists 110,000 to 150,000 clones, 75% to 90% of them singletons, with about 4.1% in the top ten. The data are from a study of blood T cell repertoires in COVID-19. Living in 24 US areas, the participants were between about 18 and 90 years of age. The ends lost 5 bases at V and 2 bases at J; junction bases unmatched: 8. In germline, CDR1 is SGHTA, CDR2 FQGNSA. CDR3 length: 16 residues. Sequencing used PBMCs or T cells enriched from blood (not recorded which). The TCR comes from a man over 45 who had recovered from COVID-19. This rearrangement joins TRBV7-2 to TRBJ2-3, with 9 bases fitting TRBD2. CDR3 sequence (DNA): TGTGCCAGCAGCAAAGGCGCTAGCGGGGTCACAGATACGCAGTATTTT. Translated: CASSKGASGVTDTQYF.